These 17 T cell receptor beta chains originate from one sample sequenced in a study of T-cell memory formation after mild COVID-19. TCRdb itself ran the 5' RACE reads through MiXCR, one entry per CDR3 protein. The sample records hundreds of thousands of distinct CDR3 sequences, approximately 20% being singletons. The sequencing sample was made of PBMCs or a T cell subset sorted from them (not recorded which). All receptors derive from an adult woman who had mild COVID-19 (a few samples of this study predate the infection). Cell type and time point are not known.

The genes are TRBV25-1 and TRBJ1-2, with 7 bases that match TRBD1. The CDR3 runs to 16 residues. Per germline, CDR1 MGHDK and CDR2 SYGVNS. V lost 6 bases, J lost 1 base, and 11 bases stayed unmatched. As DNA, the CDR3 is TGTGCCAGCAGATCAGACAGGGTAGCCATTAACTATGGCTACACCTTC. Translated: CASRSDRVAINYGYTF.

The chain employs TRBV5-1 and TRBJ1-1; 8 bases align to TRBD1. The CDR3 extends over 14 amino acids. The J segment lost 11 bases and the V segment lost 4 bases, leaving 13 bases of the junction unmatched. Germline loops: CDR1 SGHRS, CDR2 YFSETQ. This chain's CDR3 is CASSSGQGEGLAFF. CDR3 DNA: TGCGCCAGCAGCAGCGGACAGGGAGAAGGCTTGGCTTTCTTT.

This clonotype turned up a few times. At one of its ends the junction is not consistent with the germline gene, which may arise from a read error. This rearrangement joins TRBV7-3 to TRBJ2-1; 8 positions agree with TRBD2. Germline CDR1 and CDR2: SGHTA and FQGTGA. The CDR3 sequence is 12 residues long. CDR3 DNA: TGTGCCAGCAGCCCCGGGGGGCGGGAGGTTCGCTTC. Its translation: CASSPGGREVRF.

This clonotype has a handful of counts. V is TRBV20-1 and J is TRBJ2-3, with a tentative D call TRBD2 (5 bases). The V gene lost 3 bases and the J gene lost 2 bases, with 12 bases spanning the gap. Germline-derived CDR1 and CDR2 are DFQATT and SNEGSKA (reference sequence). The CDR3 covers 14 residues. CDR3 sequence (DNA): TGCAGTGCTAGCCCTGCGGGCCTCACAGATACGCAGTATTTT. It translates to CSASPAGLTDTQYF.

This clonotype was seen a few times. This chain links TRBV14 with TRBJ2-3; D gene uncertain. This CDR3 is 13 amino acids long. Germline CDR1 reads SGHDN; CDR2 reads FVKESK. V dropped 4 bases and J dropped 2 bases, with 7 bases sitting between them. The CDR3 DNA sequence: TGTGCCAGCAGCCCGTCTAACACAGATACGCAGTATTTT. It specifies CASSPSNTDTQYF.

The chain uses TRBV12-3 or TRBV12-4 and TRBJ2-1, with unresolved D. Trimming pared 5 bases from V and 8 bases from J, leaving 10 bases between. There are 12 residues in the CDR3. The DNA of the CDR3 is TGTGCCAGCAGTGGTCCCCTCGATGAGCAGTTCTTC. It is translated as CASSGPLDEQFF.

In DNA form, the CDR3 reads TGTGCCAGCAGCTCCCACGTGGGAAGCACAGATACGCAGTATTTT. This codes for CASSSHVGSTDTQYF. This chain connects TRBV7-9 to TRBJ2-3, with no clear D. The length of the CDR3 is 15 residues. Trimming took 4 bases from V and 0 from J, leaving 11 bases between them. CDR1 is SEHNR, CDR2 FQNEAQ, per germline (reference sequence).

This clonotype has a count of ten or more. This rearrangement joins TRBV9 to TRBJ2-1, with 9 bases that match TRBD2. Germline V CDR1 and CDR2: SGDLS, YYNGEE. The CDR3 totals 15 residues. The trim removed 2 bases at V and 2 bases at J, leaving 2 bases unmatched. This chain's CDR3 is CASSVGGGAYNEQFF. CDR3 sequence (DNA): TGTGCCAGCAGCGTGGGCGGGGGGGCCTACAATGAGCAGTTCTTC.

Many counts were recorded for this clonotype. V usage is TRBV2 and J usage is TRBJ2-3; D perhaps matches TRBD1 (5 bases). This CDR3 spans 12 amino acids. V lost 7 bases and J lost 12, with 17 bases in between. Per the germline V gene, CDR1 is SNHLY and CDR2 is FYNNEI. This CDR3 reads CASNRQTQDQYF. For the CDR3, the DNA is TGTGCCAGCAACAGACAGACCCAGGATCAGTATTTT.

This clonotype has just one count. The chain is built from TRBV28 and TRBJ2-7, with D maybe TRBD1 (7 bases). The CDR3 is made up of 15 amino acids. The V end lost 5 bases, the J end lost 0 bases, and 14 bases lay between the germline ends. Germline loops: CDR1 MDHEN, CDR2 SYDVKM. CDR3 nucleotides: TGTGCCAGCAGTGGAGGGACAGACCCCTCCTACGAGCAGTACTTC. Translated, it gives CASSGGTDPSYEQYF.

The chain joins TRBV21-1 to TRBJ2-7; the table calls TRBD1, which could not be checked here. TRBV21-1 is assigned pseudogene status. The CDR3 sequence is 15 residues long. The CDR3 bases are TGTGCCAGCAGCAACCGGGGACAGCCTCTGGACGAGCAGTACTTC. It encodes CASSNRGQPLDEQYF.

V usage is TRBV6-5 and J usage is TRBJ1-1; D might be TRBD1 (5 bases). Germline V gene lookup returns CDR1 MNHEY and CDR2 SVGAGI. The CDR3 consists of 15 residues. Deletions cut 6 bases from V and 4 bases from J, with 18 bases between. CDR3 in amino acids: CASSPSMIGATEAFF. The DNA for the CDR3 is TGTGCCAGCAGCCCCTCGATGATAGGGGCCACTGAAGCTTTCTTT.

The chain is built from TRBV9 and TRBJ1-1; a possible D gene is TRBD1 (6 bases). CDR3 length equals 14 residues. Germline V CDR1 and CDR2: SGDLS, YYNGEE. The germline V and J ends were trimmed by 0 bases and 3 bases, with 9 bases remaining between them. CDR3 loop: CASSVEWTDTEAFF. In nucleotides, the CDR3 is TGTGCCAGCAGCGTAGAGTGGACAGACACTGAAGCTTTCTTT.

The CDR3 nucleotides read TGTGCCAGCAGACCGGAGGACAGGGCGACCGGGGAGCTGTTTTTT. Translation gives CASRPEDRATGELFF. The chain recombines TRBV12-3 or TRBV12-4 with TRBJ2-2; 8 bases align to TRBD1. After removal of 6 bases from V and 5 bases from J, the junction contained 8 bases not matched to a gene. This CDR3 region has 15 residues.

This clonotype was recorded many times. V gene TRBV24-1 combines with J gene TRBJ2-6, with a possible D match to TRBD1 (5 bases). The V gene's germline CDR1 is KGHDR and CDR2 SFDVKD. This CDR3 has 18 residues. V lost 6 bases and J 0 bases, leaving 17 bases between the germline ends. CDR3 residues: CATSKTQVDNSGANVLTF. The CDR3 bases are TGTGCCACCAGTAAAACACAGGTGGACAACTCTGGGGCCAACGTCCTGACTTTC.

This clonotype was seen a few times. This chain links TRBV7-6 with TRBJ2-5; TRBD2 matches 8 bases. CDR1 is SGHVS and CDR2 is FNYEAQ in the germline V gene. The CDR3 spans 18 residues. V lost 5 bases, J lost 3 bases, and 17 bases stayed unmatched. The CDR3 DNA reads as TGTGCCAGCAGCCTTAACACGCTCGGGAGGGCCTGGAAAGAGACCCAGTACTTC. This gives the protein CASSLNTLGRAWKETQYF.

This sequence joins TRBV4-3 and TRBJ2-7; D remains unclear. The germline CDR1 and CDR2 sequences are LGHNA and YSLEER. This CDR3 comprises 15 residues. With 0 bases removed from V and 2 bases from J, the gap between germline ends came to 11 bases. The CDR3 protein is CASSQEGWLTYEQYF. CDR3 DNA: TGCGCCAGCAGCCAAGAAGGGTGGCTGACCTACGAGCAGTACTTC.